This entry features one T cell receptor beta chain sequence. The cohort comprised adults aged roughly 18 to 90 years residing in 24 US areas. Cohorts were assigned according to the clinical history that participants reported. The data were obtained in a study of blood T cell repertoires in COVID-19. Across the whole study: Sources were T cells, B-cell-depleted T cells, or PBMCs; the material itself was cDNA or gDNA.

Germline V lookup: CDR1 LGHDT, CDR2 YNNKEL (reference sequence). The ends were cut back, 4 bases at V and 3 bases at J, with 7 bases in the middle. CDR3 length: 12 amino acids. In the study's own analysis: Reference gene primer amplification gave estimated nucleated cell counts. Sequencing was performed with immunoSEQ multiplex PCR; in TCRdb, only in-frame clones are kept and a portion is missing. That table furnishes V, J and clone size, whereas the DNA furnished D and trimming. The sample consists of about 220,000 clones, 84% of them appearing once. The clonotype originates from a woman in her 40s who had recovered from COVID-19. The chain combines TRBV3-1 (or the pseudogene TRBV3-2) with TRBJ2-7; D is perhaps TRBD1 (6 bases). Sequencing was performed on PBMCs or T cells enriched from blood (not recorded which). CDR3 sequence reads: CASSPRGYEQYF. The CDR3 region has the DNA TGTGCCAGCAGCCCCAGGGGCTACGAGCAGTACTTC.